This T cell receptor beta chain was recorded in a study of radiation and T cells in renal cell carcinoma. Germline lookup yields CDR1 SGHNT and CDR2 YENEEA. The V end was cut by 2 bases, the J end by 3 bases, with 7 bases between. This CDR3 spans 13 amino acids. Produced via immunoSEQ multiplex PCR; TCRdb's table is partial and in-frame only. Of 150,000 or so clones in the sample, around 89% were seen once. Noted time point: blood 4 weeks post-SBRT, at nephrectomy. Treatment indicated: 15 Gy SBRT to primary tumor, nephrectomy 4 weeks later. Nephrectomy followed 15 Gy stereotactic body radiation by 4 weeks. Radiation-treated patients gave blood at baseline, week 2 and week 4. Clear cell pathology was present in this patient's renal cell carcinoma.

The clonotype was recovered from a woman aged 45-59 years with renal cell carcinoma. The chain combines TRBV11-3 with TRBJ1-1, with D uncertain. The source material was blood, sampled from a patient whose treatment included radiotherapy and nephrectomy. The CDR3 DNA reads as TGTGCCAGCAGCTTATCGTATGACACTGAAGCTTTCTTT. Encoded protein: CASSLSYDTEAFF.